What follows are 6 T cell receptor beta chains derived from one specimen sequenced in a study of technical replicates of blood from a few donors. The table came from immunoSEQ multiplex PCR; TCRdb's copy has only in-frame clones and leaves some out. The table includes about 71,000 clones, just under 95% detected once. The sample consisted of T cells isolated from PBMCs. These receptors were collected from a human donor in good health.

The V gene is TRBV5-6, the J gene TRBJ2-1, with TRBD2 matching over 13 bases. With V trimmed by 0 bases and J by 5 bases, 8 bases remained unmatched. The CDR3 has 18 amino acids. CDR1 is SGHDT and CDR2 is YYEEEE in the germline V gene. The CDR3 sequence is CASSLGWTSGSAHNEQFF. CDR3 DNA sequence: TGTGCCAGCAGCTTGGGATGGACTAGCGGGAGCGCTCACAATGAGCAGTTCTTC.

The CDR3 DNA follows: TGTGCCAGCAGCTTAGACGGGAGCGGGAGGGCCTACGAGCAGTACTTC. Translating it yields CASSLDGSGRAYEQYF. V is TRBV11-3 and J is TRBJ2-7, with 10 bases that match TRBD2. V trimming: 0 bases; J trimming: 2 bases; junction bases outside the gene matches: 4. Per germline, CDR1 SGHNT and CDR2 YENEEA. The CDR3 has 16 residues. Filled out from reference TRBV11-3 and TRBJ2-7, the complete variable domain reads EAGVVQSPRYKIIEKKQPVAFWCNPISGHNTLYWYLQNLGQGPELLIRYENEEAVDDSQLPKDRFSAERLKGVDSTLKIQPAELGDSAVYLCASSLDGSGRAYEQYFGPGTRLTVT.

The genes are TRBV7-9 and TRBJ1-2; 8 bases are shared with TRBD1. This CDR3 comprises 15 residues. Trimming cost V 7 bases and J 3 bases; bases outside gene matches: 10. Germline V lookup: CDR1 SEHNR, CDR2 FQNEAQ (reference sequence). The CDR3 here is CASTPPRGLHYGYTF. The CDR3 DNA sequence: TGTGCCAGCACCCCTCCCAGGGGGCTTCACTATGGCTACACCTTC.

The rearrangement links TRBV4-1 to TRBJ2-5; possibly TRBD2 for D (6 bases). This CDR3 has 17 amino acids. Trimming took off 4 bases at V and 0 bases at J, with 18 bases between the two ends. The V gene's germline CDR1 is MGHRA and CDR2 YSYEKL. CDR3 sequence (DNA): TGCGCCAGCAGCCGAAGCCGGGACTCTCTTCACCAAGAGACCCAGTACTTC. Translation: CASSRSRDSLHQETQYF.

The J gene is TRBJ2-3, the V gene TRBV11-1; D might be TRBD1 (6 bases). Trimming shortened V by 5 bases and J by 2 bases, and 14 bases separated the two germline ends. CDR1 SGHAT and CDR2 FQDESV come from the germline V gene (reference sequence). This CDR3 contains 15 residues. CDR3 nucleotide sequence: TGTGCCAGCAGCGACGTGGACAGACTCACAGATACGCAGTATTTT. Its translation is CASSDVDRLTDTQYF.

The chain carries TRBV6-1 and TRBJ1-2, with D tentatively TRBD1 (5 bases). The germline V gene has CDR1 MNHNS and CDR2 SASEGT. Trimming left V 4 bases short and J 1 base short, with 7 bases between. CDR3 size: 13 residues. The CDR3 sequence: CASSVGHNYGYTF. For the CDR3, the DNA is TGTGCCAGCAGTGTTGGACATAACTATGGCTACACCTTC.